This passage covers 25 T cell receptor beta chains from one sample sequenced in a study of shared clonotypes between healthy human individuals. The repertoire was sequenced with immunoSEQ multiplex PCR; TCRdb's copy has only in-frame clones and lacks some. The table includes some 2,500,000 clones, over 85% detected once. Material for sequencing was naive CD4+ T cells from PBMCs. Sample subset: CD45RA+ positively selected. Receptors originate from a man between 18 and 29 years old in good health. Some clones in this sample may be carry-over from other donors' samples.

About this clone itself: This same CDR3 is encoded by further DNA sequences in the sample. J is TRBJ1-5 and V is TRBV6-1; TRBD1 is a possible D gene (5 bases). The V end lost 8 bases, the J end lost 7 bases, and 12 bases lay between the germline ends. CDR1 and CDR2 from the germline V gene are MNHNS and SASEGT. The CDR3 consists of 12 residues. CDR3 loop: CASRRGGQPQHF. DNA for the CDR3: TGTGCCAGCCGTAGGGGAGGCCAGCCCCAGCATTTT.

The rearrangement joins TRBV10-3 to TRBJ2-7; 7 nucleotides match TRBD2. This CDR3 comprises 16 residues. Germline values: CDR1 ENHRY, CDR2 SYGVKD. V shed 2 bases and J 2 bases; nucleotides not matched to a gene: 9. The CDR3 DNA is TGTGCCATCAGTGAGGTGGGGAGGGAGAATCCCTACGAGCAGTACTTC. This gives the protein CAISEVGRENPYEQYF.

The chain recombines TRBV5-1 with TRBJ2-1; 12 bases match TRBD2. Germline trimming cut 0 bases from V and 8 bases from J; bases unmatched to any gene: 3. This CDR3 has 15 residues. Germline V gives CDR1 SGHRS, CDR2 YFSETQ. CDR3 bases: TGCGCCAGCAGCTTGGGACTAGCGGGAGTGTATGAGCAGTTCTTC. Its translation is CASSLGLAGVYEQFF. The entire variable domain, with the rest obtained from reference TRBV5-1 and TRBJ2-1, is as follows: KAGVTQTPRYLIKTRGQQVTLSCSPISGHRSVSWYQQTPGQGLQFLFEYFSETQRNKGNFPGRFSGRQFSNSRSEMNVSTLELGDSALYLCASSLGLAGVYEQFFGPGTRLTVL.

The chain employs TRBV7-9 and TRBJ1-1; D not resolved. Germline loops: CDR1 SEHNR, CDR2 FQNEAQ (reference sequence). The V gene lost 3 bases and the J gene lost 8 bases, with 16 bases spanning the gap. The CDR3 covers 14 residues. The DNA of the CDR3 is TGTGCCAGCAGCTTGAGGGTCGACGCTTACGAAGCTTTCTTT. Encoded protein: CASSLRVDAYEAFF.

The genes are TRBV12-2 and TRBJ2-3; TRBD2, the table's D call, was not compared with the DNA. TRBV12-2 is reported as a pseudogene. CDR3 length: 16 amino acids. CDR3 region: CASRFTGTRNTDTQYF. DNA for the CDR3: TGTGCAAGTCGCTTTACCGGGACTAGAAACACAGATACGCAGTATTTT.

The chain couples TRBV28 to TRBJ1-5; tentative D call: TRBD1 (5 bases). The germline V and J ends were trimmed by 3 bases and 7 bases, with 19 bases remaining between them. The CDR3 covers 16 residues. Germline V gene data show CDR1 as MDHEN and CDR2 as SYDVKM. CDR3 in DNA: TGTGCCAGCAGTTTGGGAGGACGGGGGACGTACCAGCCCCAGCATTTT. It specifies CASSLGGRGTYQPQHF.

This clone was found once. J is TRBJ2-3 and V is TRBV28; TRBD2 matches 8 bases. The germline CDR1 and CDR2 sequences are MDHEN and SYDVKM. V was clipped by 4 bases and J by 3 bases; unmatched bases: 3. This CDR3 spans 14 amino acids. For the CDR3, the DNA is TGTGCCAGCAGTTCCGCTAGCGGGACAGATACGCAGTATTTT. Translation gives CASSSASGTDTQYF. Complete variable domain (other parts from reference TRBV28 and TRBJ2-3): DVKVTQSSRYLVKRTGEKVFLECVQDMDHENMFWYRQDPGLGLRLIYFSYDVKMKEKGDIPEGYSVSREKKERFSLILESASTNQTSMYLCASSSASGTDTQYFGPGTRLTVL.

The chain carries TRBV10-3 and TRBJ2-6, with TRBD1 identical over 8 bases. V lost 10 bases and J lost 0; bases outside the gene matches: 11. The CDR3 contains 17 residues. Germline V gene lookup returns CDR1 ENHRY and CDR2 SYGVKD. The CDR3 loop is CATQGQGGLSGANVLTF. DNA of the CDR3: TGTGCCACACAAGGACAGGGAGGCCTCTCTGGGGCCAACGTCCTGACTTTC.

The chain is built from TRBV7-8 and TRBJ2-7; TRBD2 matches at 9 bases. The CDR3 contains 16 residues. Germline trimming cut 5 bases from V and 4 bases from J; bases unmatched to any gene: 12. Germline V gene data show CDR1 as SGHVS and CDR2 as FQNEAQ. CDR3 protein: CASSDRSSGMSYEQYF. In nucleotides, the CDR3 is TGTGCCAGCAGCGATCGCTCTAGCGGGATGAGTTACGAGCAGTACTTC.

This clone was found once. The chain joins TRBV19 to TRBJ2-7, with 7 bases fitting TRBD1. The CDR3 is 14 residues long. The V and J ends lost 3 bases and 7 bases, in that order; junction bases with no gene match: 9. The germline V gene encodes CDR1 LNHDA and CDR2 SQIVND (reference sequence). CDR3 in DNA: TGTGCCAGTAGTATGGACAGGATTACTGAAGAGCAGTACTTC. This gives the protein CASSMDRITEEQYF.

This clone was seen just once. The chain links TRBV9 to TRBJ2-2; unclear D gene. Germline V gene data show CDR1 as SGDLS and CDR2 as YYNGEE. Trimming removed 3 bases from V and 5 bases from J, with 14 bases in between. The CDR3 sequence is 15 residues long. This chain's CDR3 is CASSERALGTGELFF. CDR3 DNA sequence: TGTGCCAGCAGCGAAAGGGCCTTGGGGACCGGGGAGCTGTTTTTT.

This chain connects TRBV19 to TRBJ2-1; D possibly corresponds to TRBD2 (5 bases). The CDR3 length is 14 residues. Germline CDR1 is LNHDA and CDR2 is SQIVND (reference sequence). Trimming shortened V by 4 bases and J by 7 bases, and 14 bases separated the two germline ends. CDR3 sequence (DNA): TGTGCCAGTAGTAACGGGGAGTGGCATAATGAGCAGTTCTTC. Translated: CASSNGEWHNEQFF.

V is TRBV10-3 and J is TRBJ2-3; no clear D gene. Germline V gene sequence: CDR1 ENHRY, CDR2 SYGVKD. With 4 bases removed from V and 2 bases from J, the gap between germline ends came to 13 bases. The CDR3 runs 15 residues. The CDR3: CAISASTPVTDTQYF. Written as DNA, the CDR3 is TGTGCCATCAGTGCCTCGACACCGGTCACAGATACGCAGTATTTT.

The chain joins TRBV6-5 to TRBJ1-1; maybe TRBD1 (5 bases). Germline V lookup: CDR1 MNHEY, CDR2 SVGAGI. The V end was cut by 5 bases, the J end by 11 bases, with 15 bases between. The length of the CDR3 is 12 residues. This CDR3 reads CASSMAGTRAFF. The CDR3 DNA is TGTGCCAGCAGTATGGCAGGGACCCGGGCTTTCTTT.

This chain links TRBV18 with TRBJ1-5; D not certain. The CDR3 length is 15 residues. The germline gives CDR1 KGHSH, CDR2 LQKENI. Trimming took 3 bases from V and 2 from J, leaving 11 bases between them. DNA for the CDR3: TGTGCCAGCTCACCCGAACCTAGGGGCAATCAGCCCCAGCATTTT. Translation gives CASSPEPRGNQPQHF.

This chain joins TRBV2 and TRBJ1-5, with 7 bases lining up with TRBD1. CDR3 size: 15 residues. The germline CDR1 and CDR2 sequences are SNHLY and FYNNEI. Losses at the gene ends were 5 bases for V and 7 bases for J; bases not matched to a gene: 11. The CDR3 DNA is TGTGCCAGCAGTTGGAACAGGGGTCGTGGGCAGCCCCAGCATTTT. It codes for CASSWNRGRGQPQHF.

This rearrangement joins TRBV9 to TRBJ1-3; unclear D gene. Per the germline V gene, CDR1 is SGDLS and CDR2 is YYNGEE. Trimming stripped 4 bases from V and 1 base from J, with 15 bases between. The length of the CDR3 is 16 residues. The CDR3 DNA reads TGTGCCAGCAGCCCCCGAAGGCGGCCGTCTGGAAACACCATATATTTT. Its translation: CASSPRRRPSGNTIYF.

This clone appeared once. The CDR3 nucleotides are TGTGCCAGTAGACACAGGTCCTTCTATGGCTACACCTTC. As protein: CASRHRSFYGYTF. This sequence joins TRBV19 and TRBJ1-2, with D possibly TRBD1 on 5 matching bases. Trimming removed 6 bases from V and 4 bases from J, with 12 bases in between. This CDR3 is 13 amino acids long. The germline CDR1 and CDR2 sequences are LNHDA and SQIVND (reference sequence). The variable domain in full, with the rest retrieved from reference TRBV19 and TRBJ1-2, is DGGITQSPKYLFRKEGQNVTLSCEQNLNHDAMYWYRQDPGQGLRLIYYSQIVNDFQKGDIAEGYSVSREKKESFPLTVTSAQKNPTAFYLCASRHRSFYGYTFGSGTRLTVV.

The rearrangement joins TRBV9 to TRBJ1-1, with 8 bases identical to TRBD1. The CDR3 spans 15 residues. V gave up 3 bases and J gave up 2 bases; unmatched junction bases: 6. CDR1 SGDLS and CDR2 YYNGEE come from the germline V gene. This chain's CDR3 is CASSGVTGGNTEAFF. The CDR3 region has the DNA TGTGCCAGCAGCGGTGTAACAGGGGGTAACACTGAAGCTTTCTTT.

Comment on this clone: This specimen includes other DNA sequences encoding the same CDR3. V and J are TRBV7-3 and TRBJ2-1; 7 nucleotides align to TRBD2. Unmatched junction bases numbered 1, after V lost 2 bases and J lost 0 bases. This CDR3 comprises 15 residues. Per germline, CDR1 SGHTA and CDR2 FQGTGA. This CDR3 reads CASSLAGVSYNEQFF. CDR3 DNA sequence: TGTGCCAGCAGCTTAGCGGGGGTCTCCTACAATGAGCAGTTCTTC.

Points on this clone: This same CDR3 is encoded by further DNA sequences in the sample. The CDR3 protein is CASSLRYTEAFF. The DNA of the CDR3 is TGTGCCAGCAGCTTAAGGTACACTGAAGCTTTCTTT. The chain is built from TRBV7-8 and TRBJ1-1, with D hard to call. Germline V gene sequence: CDR1 SGHVS, CDR2 FQNEAQ. With 2 bases removed from V and 3 bases from J, the gap between germline ends came to 4 bases. CDR3 size: 12 residues.

The gene calls are TRBV29-1 and TRBJ2-7; D may be TRBD1 (5 bases). This CDR3 is 8 amino acids long. Trimming shortened V by 8 bases and J by 6 bases, and 5 bases separated the two germline ends. Germline CDR1 SQVTM, CDR2 ANQGSEA. For the CDR3, the DNA is TGCAGCAGGGGCGAGCAGTACTTC. Amino acids: CSRGEQYF.

This rearrangement joins TRBV28 to TRBJ2-7; D call uncertain. Germline V lookup: CDR1 MDHEN, CDR2 SYDVKM. With 8 bases removed from V and 3 bases from J, the gap between germline ends came to 20 bases. The CDR3 is 15 amino acids. The DNA of the CDR3 is TGTGCCAGCTCTGATGCTAGAGGCCCCATCTACGAGCAGTACTTC. Translating gives CASSDARGPIYEQYF.

This clone was recorded once. The V gene is TRBV27, the J gene TRBJ2-4; 10 bases are a match to TRBD1. J was trimmed by 6 bases and V by 4 bases; bases with no gene match: 6. The germline V gene has CDR1 MNHEY and CDR2 SMNVEV (reference sequence). This CDR3 contains 15 residues. CDR3 sequence reads: CASSSSGTGANIQYF. The CDR3 coding sequence is TGTGCCAGCAGTTCCTCCGGGACAGGGGCAAACATTCAGTACTTC.

The chain links TRBV7-2 to TRBJ1-1; D unresolved. With 7 bases removed from V and 1 base from J, the gap between germline ends came to 10 bases. The germline V gene has CDR1 SGHTA and CDR2 FQGNSA. This CDR3 comprises 13 residues. The CDR3 loop is CASTISANTEAFF. The CDR3 nucleotides read TGTGCCAGCACGATAAGCGCGAACACTGAAGCTTTCTTT.